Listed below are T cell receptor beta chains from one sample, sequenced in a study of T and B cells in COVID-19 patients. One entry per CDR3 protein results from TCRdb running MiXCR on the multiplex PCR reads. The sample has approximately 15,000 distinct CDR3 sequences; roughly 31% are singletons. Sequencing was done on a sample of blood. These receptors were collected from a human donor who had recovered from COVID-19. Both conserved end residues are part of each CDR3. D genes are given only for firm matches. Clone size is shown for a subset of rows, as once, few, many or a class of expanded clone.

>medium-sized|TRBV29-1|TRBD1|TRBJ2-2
CSVRGQVLDTGELFF
TGCAGCGTTCGGGGACAGGTTCTGGACACCGGGGAGCTGTTTTTT
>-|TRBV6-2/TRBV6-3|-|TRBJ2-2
CASSYFANTGELFF
TGTGCCAGCAGTTACTTCGCGAACACCGGGGAGCTGTTTTTT
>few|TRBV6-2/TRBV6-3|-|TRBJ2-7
CASVRRSGYEQYF
TGTGCCAGCGTCCGGAGAAGTGGGTACGAGCAGTACTTC
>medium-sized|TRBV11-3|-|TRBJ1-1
CASSSRQVALYTEAFF
TGTGCCAGCAGCTCCCGACAGGTTGCCTTGTACACTGAAGCTTTCTTT
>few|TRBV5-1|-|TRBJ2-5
CASSLDSSRETQYF
TGCGCCAGCAGCTTGGATAGTAGCCGGGAGACCCAGTACTTC
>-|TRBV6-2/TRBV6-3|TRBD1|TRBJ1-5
CASRETGGRQPQHF
TGTGCCAGCAGGGAGACAGGGGGCAGGCAGCCCCAGCATTTT
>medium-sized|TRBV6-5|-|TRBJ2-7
CASSYDPDYEQYF
TGTGCCAGCAGTTATGACCCGGACTACGAGCAGTACTTC
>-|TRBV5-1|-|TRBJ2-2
CASIGALNTGELFF
TGCGCCAGCATCGGGGCCTTGAACACCGGGGAGCTGTTTTTT
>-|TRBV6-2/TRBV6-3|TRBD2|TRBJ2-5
CASSSWTSGIPNRETQYF
TGTGCCAGCAGTTCTTGGACTAGCGGGATCCCGAATCGGGAGACCCAGTACTTC
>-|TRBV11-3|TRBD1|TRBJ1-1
CASSLSRGQGITEAFF
TGTGCCAGCAGCTTGTCACGGGGACAGGGTATCACTGAAGCTTTCTTT
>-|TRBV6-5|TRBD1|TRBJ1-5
CASAGDSSNQPQHF
TGTGCCAGCGCCGGGGACAGCTCGAATCAGCCCCAGCATTTT
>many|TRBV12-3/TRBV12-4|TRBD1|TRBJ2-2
CASSPATGQTGELFF
TGTGCCAGCAGCCCTGCGACAGGGCAAACCGGGGAGCTGTTTTTT
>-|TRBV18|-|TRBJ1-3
CASSSQGNTIYF
TGTGCCAGCTCATCCCAGGGGAACACCATATATTTT
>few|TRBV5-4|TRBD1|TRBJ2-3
CASSLGQGPTDTQYF
TGTGCCAGCAGCCTTGGACAGGGACCCACAGATACGCAGTATTTT
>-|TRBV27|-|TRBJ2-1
CASSFSIGRSNEQFF
TGTGCCAGCAGTTTTTCGATTGGCCGTAGCAATGAGCAGTTCTTC
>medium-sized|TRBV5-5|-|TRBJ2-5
CASSLPPGETQYF
TGTGCCAGCAGCTTGCCCCCGGGGGAGACCCAGTACTTC
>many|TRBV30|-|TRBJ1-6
CAWSSDGDSPLHF
TGTGCCTGGAGTTCTGACGGGGATTCACCCCTCCACTTT
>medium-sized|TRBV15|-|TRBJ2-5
CATSRDPAQAGETQYF
TGTGCCACCAGCAGAGACCCGGCTCAGGCGGGAGAGACCCAGTACTTC
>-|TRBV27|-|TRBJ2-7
CASSGDSYEQYF
TGTGCCAGCAGTGGTGACAGCTACGAGCAGTACTTC
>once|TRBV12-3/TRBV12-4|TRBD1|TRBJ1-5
CASSLGQVGGQPQHF
TGTGCCAGCAGCCTGGGACAGGTTGGGGGTCAGCCCCAGCATTTT
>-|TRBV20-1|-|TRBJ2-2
CSARVRNTGELFF
TGCAGTGCTAGAGTTAGGAACACCGGGGAGCTGTTTTTT
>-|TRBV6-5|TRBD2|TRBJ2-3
CAISESITSGGAPVTQYF
TGTGCCATCAGTGAGTCTATAACTAGCGGGGGGGCCCCCGTTACGCAGTATTTT
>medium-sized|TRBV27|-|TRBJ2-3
CASSLGGVGTDTQYF
TGTGCCAGCAGTTTAGGAGGGGTGGGCACAGATACGCAGTATTTT